This T cell receptor (beta chain) is from a study of shared clonotypes between healthy human individuals. Background on the study: The donor group consisted of two women and three men, aged 18 to 49.

Germline V gene sequence: CDR1 SGHTA, CDR2 FQGNSA. The CDR3 is made up of 13 amino acids. The germline V and J ends were trimmed by 4 bases and 7 bases, with 13 bases remaining between them. Repertoires were generated with immunoSEQ multiplex PCR, while TCRdb's copy carries only in-frame clones and drops some. This table holds roughly 1,600,000 clones, less than 99% found once. This chain joins TRBV7-2 and TRBJ2-5; a weak D match, TRBD2 (6 bases). The TCR was taken from a young man in good health. Specimen: naive CD4+ T cells sorted from blood. As for subset: CD45RA+ positively selected. CDR3 DNA sequence: TGTGCCAGCAGCTCGGAGCGGGTGGGGACCCAGTACTTC. Translation: CASSSERVGTQYF.